Listed here are 4 T cell receptor beta chains from one sample, sequenced in a study of CD8 T cells in Susac syndrome. With random hexamers, reverse transcription was performed on roughly 0.5 to 1 ug of RNA. One entry per CDR3 protein results from TCRdb running MiXCR on the immunoSEQ multiplex PCR reads. The table records some 120,000 distinct CDR3 sequences, more than 90% of them present only once. Material: CD4+ T cells from PBMCs. The receptors shown here come from a human donor in good health.

V gene TRBV6-2 or TRBV6-3 combines with J gene TRBJ2-1; a weak D match, TRBD2 (5 bases). V gave up 0 bases and J gave up 5 bases, with 17 bases separating them. There are 17 residues in the CDR3. Germline V gene data show CDR1 as MNHEY and CDR2 as SVGEGT. CDR3 in amino acids: CASSYSGPGFRDNEQFF. In DNA, the CDR3 is TGTGCCAGCAGTTACTCAGGTCCGGGGTTTCGGGACAATGAGCAGTTCTTC.

CDR3 DNA sequence: TGTGCCAGCAGCCTAGCCGGGACAGGGCTTCAGCCCCAGCATTTT. This encodes CASSLAGTGLQPQHF. This sequence joins TRBV3-1 and TRBJ1-5; 9 bases match TRBD1. CDR3 length: 15 amino acids. CDR1 and CDR2 from the germline V gene are LGHDT and YNNKEL (reference sequence). Trimming at V came to 4 bases and at J to 6 bases, leaving 7 bases not matched to a gene.

This clonotype was seen once. This chain links TRBV9 with TRBJ2-5; possible D gene TRBD2, 6 bases. The CDR3 runs 17 residues. Trimming took 1 base from V and 0 from J, leaving 16 bases between them. Germline V gene data show CDR1 as SGDLS and CDR2 as YYNGEE. CDR3 coding DNA: TGTGCCAGCAGCGTAACCAATCTAGGAGGGAACCAAGAGACCCAGTACTTC. This sequence encodes CASSVTNLGGNQETQYF.

The chain employs TRBV12-5 and TRBJ1-5; D is undetermined. This CDR3 has 14 amino acids. Trimming pared 6 bases from V and 5 bases from J, leaving 14 bases between. In germline, CDR1 is LGHNT, CDR2 FRNRAP. CDR3 residues: CASGTDGTYQPQHF. In DNA form, the CDR3 reads TGTGCTAGTGGCACTGACGGTACCTATCAGCCCCAGCATTTT. The full variable domain, its missing parts supplied by reference TRBV12-5 and TRBJ1-5, is DARVTQTPRHKVTEMGQEVTMRCQPILGHNTVFWYRQTMMQGLELLAYFRNRAPLDDSGMPKDRFSAEMPDATLATLKIQPSEPRDSAVYFCASGTDGTYQPQHFGDGTRLSIL.